One T cell receptor (beta chain) is described in this entry. Its cognate antigen has yet to be identified. The record has no base qualities; no much larger clone is one base away. The immunoSEQ Assay, a bias-controlled multiplex PCR, was used to amplify TCRbeta CDR3 regions from genomic DNA. The authors' analysis ran thus. The number of nucleated cells in each sample was estimated from the amplification of reference gene primers within the assay. To quantify the absolute abundance of each unique TCRbeta CDR3 rearrangement, sequence reads were collapsed and filtered. For each sample, productive Simpson clonality was calculated as the square root of Simpson's diversity index across productive rearrangements. The clones in this table, taken by TCRdb from immuneACCESS, are in-frame only. Not every clone is retained; where verified, under half of the shortfall comes from an unresolved V gene, and the cause of the rest is unknown. The DNA gave D and trimming, while V, J and clone size come from that table. In this sample the table shows a few hundred thousand clones, roughly 89% of which occur a single time. In total, the top ten clones hold 0.8% to 1% of the sample.

The data were obtained in a study of blood T cell repertoires in COVID-19 (dated by TCRdb to 2020 to 2022). Background for the entire study: Samples from collaborators originated in the United States, Italy and Spain and spanned both the acute and convalescent phases of COVID-19. The repertoires were made available in a free public database intended to serve as a resource for research on the immune response to SARS-CoV-2. The prospective study material was composed of cDNA or gDNA derived from T cells, B-cell-depleted T cells, or PBMCs. Samples were obtained from the ongoing ImmuneRACE study (first 160 participants) and from over a thousand subjects provided by 6 global collaborators. Sample metadata almost always included a de-identified subject ID, COVID-19 status, age in years and sex. Where HLA class I and class II types were available, the types were taken from metadata supplied by the sample provider, not from assay-based typing. The dataset comprised deeply sampled blood TCRbeta repertoires from subjects exposed to, actively infected with, or recovered from COVID-19.

Overall study results and their limits: The quantity of clinical and demographic metadata differed by source and by participant and was supplied without curation.

One collaborating source in Seattle enrolled patients during active infection and followed them longitudinally through the course of disease. Whole blood was collected in K2EDTA tubes by collaborating institutions according to the institutions' own protocols. Collaborator samples were shipped for TCRbeta analysis as frozen whole blood, isolated PBMCs, or DNA extracted from either sample type. The V and J ends are trimmed by 2 bases and 6 bases, leaving 13 bases between them. Its CDR3 holds 14 amino acids, cysteine through phenylalanine. Only the CDR3 part of the read is kept: 42 bases, read in frame from the first base. Taken from the germline V gene (reference sequence), the CDR1 and CDR2 loops are SEHNR and FQNEAQ.

Recombination linked TRBV7-9 to TRBJ2-5; TRBD1 is a weak D gene call, 6 bases matching. The receptor's source is a man aged 18 to 29 with COVID-19, enrolled during active disease. The sequenced sample was peripheral blood. The CDR3 has the sequence CASSLSQQGKTQYF. The DNA sequence is as follows: TGTGCCAGCAGCTTATCCCAACAGGGAAAGACCCAGTACTTC.